This T cell receptor (beta chain) was observed in a study of blood T cell repertoires in COVID-19. Looking at the study overall: Samples came from the United States, Italy and Spain, spanning acute and convalescent COVID-19. T cells, B-cell-depleted T cells, or PBMCs provided the cDNA or gDNA that served as material.

Original methodology: From reference gene primer amplification, estimates of nucleated cell counts were derived. TCRdb's copy holds only in-frame clones and misses some; the assay was immunoSEQ multiplex PCR. From that table come the V and J calls and clone size; the DNA was used to work out D and trimming. The sample holds under 250,000 clones; around 85% are singletons and the top ten take approximately 8.6%. Germline CDR1 is SGHDT and CDR2 is YYEEEE. Unmatched junction bases numbered 6, after V lost 3 bases and J lost 4 bases. The CDR3 totals 16 residues. Participants were aged about 18 to 89 years from about 25 US areas.

The TCR comes from a woman between 50 and 59 years old with acute COVID-19. Sequencing was done on a sample of PBMCs or T cells enriched from blood (not recorded which). The chain carries TRBV5-6 and TRBJ1-6, with 8 positions matching TRBD1. The CDR3, as DNA: TGTGCCAGCAGCTCCCCGACAGGGGAATATAATTCACCCCTCCACTTT. Translating gives CASSSPTGEYNSPLHF. The variable domain in full, with the rest retrieved from reference TRBV5-6 and TRBJ1-6, is DAGVTQSPTHLIKTRGQQVTLRCSPKSGHDTVSWYQQALGQGPQFIFQYYEEEERQRGNFPDRFSGHQFPNYSSELNVNALLLGDSALYLCASSSPTGEYNSPLHFGNGTRLTVT.